A single T cell receptor beta chain is shown here with its context. This entry belongs to a study of blood T cell repertoires in COVID-19. CDR1 and CDR2 (germline): KGHDR, SFDVKD. Germline trimming cut 6 bases from V and 3 bases from J; bases unmatched to any gene: 6. CDR3 length equals 14 residues. Only in-frame clones appear in the TCRdb table, and some are missing; sequencing was by immunoSEQ multiplex PCR. This table holds a few hundred thousand clones, more than 75% found once. Material: peripheral blood. J is TRBJ1-1 and V is TRBV24-1; TRBD1 matches at 7 bases. The TCR originated in a woman in her 70s with active or convalescent COVID-19. CDR3 region: CATSKGGWDTEAFF. The CDR3 DNA is TGTGCCACCAGTAAAGGGGGCTGGGACACTGAAGCTTTCTTT.